Reported below is one T cell receptor beta chain. With V trimmed by 6 bases and J by 5 bases, 5 bases remained unmatched. This CDR3 has 13 residues. CDR1 and CDR2 (germline): SGDLS, YYNGEE. This specimen belongs to a study of blood T cell repertoires in COVID-19. In the study's own analysis: By means of reference gene primer amplification, nucleated cell counts were estimated. The method was immunoSEQ multiplex PCR; TCRdb's version includes in-frame clones alone and lacks a portion of them. V and J calls and clone size follow that table, whereas D and trimming were derived from the DNA. The sample contains tens of thousands of clones, around four fifths of which appear only once.

Source material: peripheral blood. The TCR originated in a man aged 45-65 years with active or convalescent COVID-19. V is TRBV9 and J is TRBJ2-3, with 8 bases identical to TRBD2. For the CDR3, the DNA is TGTGCCAGCACTCGGGGGGGGCGAGATACGCAGTATTTT. Its protein is CASTRGGRDTQYF. The variable domain in full, with the rest retrieved from reference TRBV9 and TRBJ2-3, is DSGVTQTPKHLITATGQRVTLRCSPRSGDLSVYWYQQSLDQGLQFLIQYYNGEERAKGNILERFSAQQFPDLHSELNLSSLELGDSALYFCASTRGGRDTQYFGPGTRLTVL.